This T cell receptor beta chain is drawn from a study of tumor-infiltrating lymphocytes in primary liver carcinoma (dated by TCRdb to the late 2010s). Context from the whole study: Between November 2015 and early 2016, a handful of patients in China with histopathologically diagnosed primary liver carcinoma had their tumors surgically resected. Roughly 3.65 to 7.13 million productive TCRbeta reads were obtained per sample, and no significant difference in read depth was found between tissue types. Hepatocellular carcinoma (four) or combined HCC and intrahepatic cholangiocarcinoma (one) was present in the five patients, who were three men and two women aged 30 to 69 years. Reproducibility between technical replicate repertoires was high, with correlation coefficients above 0.95 and mean shared-clone rates approximately 0.88. For each liver tumor, the study sampled five regions along with adjacent normal tissue and blood, and applied TCRbeta repertoire sequencing, expression microarrays and whole-exome sequencing. Tumors of the five patients were stage T1-T3 N0M0 with maximum diameters of about 4.2 to 10 cm. A total of 35 or so specimens from 5 patients went through TCRbeta repertoire sequencing, namely 25 tumor regions, 5 adjacent noncancerous liver tissues and 5 peripheral blood samples. Summary of the overall study and its limitations: Comparison of CD4+ and CD8+ T cell repertoires was precluded by the use of bulk unsorted samples. Only the TCR beta chain was sequenced, so true repertoire diversity is likely underestimated because unpaired alpha chains were not captured. The top 250 clones made up a significantly larger repertoire fraction in tumors than in blood (p = 0.039). Only a few patients were included in the study, and the authors note that the findings should be validated in a larger study. Repertoire overlap was higher between tumor regions (mean around 35%) than tumor-adjacent (approximately 17%) or tumor-blood (about 15%) pairs, consistent with antigen-driven expansion.

About this clonotype itself: Its antigen is not yet known. A much larger clone differs from this one at a single base, so this may be a read error. Here the CDR3 omits its conserved ending phenylalanine or tryptophan, so a read error is the likely source.

A constant-region primer and ProtoScript II reverse transcriptase were used to reverse-transcribe TCRbeta-specific cDNA from approximately 450 ng total RNA. TCRbeta libraries were built with three nested multiplex PCR rounds, a slightly modified ARM-PCR procedure. The first two PCR rounds used multiplex TRBV1-TRBV30 forward primers with a Cbeta reverse primer, each for 10 cycles. Sample barcodes and Illumina adapters were added in a final 25-cycle PCR with Deep VentR polymerase. Before sequencing, amplicons of 200-500 bp were purified from gel using a QIAquick gel extraction kit. TCRbeta amplicons were sequenced on an Illumina HiSeq 2500 with 250-bp paired-end reads. Per the authors' processing: To recover full CDR3 sequences, reads were quality-trimmed using Trimmomatic v0.33 and paired reads were then merged using FLASH v1.2.11. MiGEC v1.2.1b assigned V, D and J germline segments to the rearranged TCRbeta sequences. Clonotype statistics and Shannon-Wiener diversity indices were calculated with VDJtools v1.0.0. Except for diversity analysis, only each sample's 250 most abundant clonotypes were used in subsequent analyses to reduce sampling bias. Using fastp at Q25 and MiXCR, TCRdb reprocessed the public reads and kept productive beta chains. For every CDR3 protein sequence, its rows merge into one entry that carries the most common genes and DNA. TCRdb's processing, not the authors' own work, is the source of the V and J calls. The sample records about 180,000 distinct CDR3 sequences, 50% to 75% of which are singletons. The ten largest clonotypes hold approximately 67% of the sample.

Trimming removed 5 bases from V and 6 bases from J; the gene matches leave 11 bases unexplained. Reading the germline V gene gives CDR1 SGHNT and CDR2 YENEEA. The CDR3 length is 16 residues, termini included. This entry keeps only the CDR3 DNA: 48 bases, framed from base 1. Blood RNA was extracted from unsorted whole blood using TRIzol reagent, and germline DNA was obtained with the DNeasy Blood & Tissue kit. At the time of sampling, the patients were treatment-naive and had chronic HBV infection. Before surgery, roughly 4.2 milliliters of peripheral blood were drawn into K2EDTA tubes. The receptor chain draws on TRBV11-3 and TRBJ2-3; 10 central bases correspond to TRBD1. The sequence was obtained from a man aged 35-49 years with primary liver carcinoma and hepatitis B virus infection. Sequenced sample: peripheral blood. For the CDR3, the sequence is CASSPGTGEQDDTQYS. The DNA sequence follows: TGTGCCAGCAGCCCGGGGACAGGGGAACAGGACGATACGCAGTATTCT.